This TCR beta chain was sequenced for a study of CD8 T cells in ankylosing spondylitis. Study-level points and caveats: Earlier literature documents some of the motif variants in reactive arthritis synovial fluid and blood. Clones tied to disease were said to be significantly enriched in matched ankylosing spondylitis synovial fluid.

TCRdb reprocessed the 5' RACE reads via MiXCR and lists one record per CDR3 protein. The sample contains some 300,000 distinct CDR3 sequences, 20% to 25% of which appear only once. About this clonotype: Its cognate antigen is unknown.

This CDR3 is built from 13 residues. The ends were cut back, 0 bases at V and 7 bases at J, with 9 bases in the middle. Per the germline V gene, CDR1 is MNHEY and CDR2 is SVGEGT. The source material was blood, either unsorted or a sorted T cell fraction (not recorded which). The chain uses TRBV6-2 or TRBV6-3 and TRBJ1-2; D is uncertain. The sequence was obtained from a female donor with ankylosing spondylitis or in good health (not recorded which). The CDR3 region has the DNA TGTGCCAGCAGTTACTCGAGTCTCTCTGGCTACACCTTC. Its translation: CASSYSSLSGYTF.